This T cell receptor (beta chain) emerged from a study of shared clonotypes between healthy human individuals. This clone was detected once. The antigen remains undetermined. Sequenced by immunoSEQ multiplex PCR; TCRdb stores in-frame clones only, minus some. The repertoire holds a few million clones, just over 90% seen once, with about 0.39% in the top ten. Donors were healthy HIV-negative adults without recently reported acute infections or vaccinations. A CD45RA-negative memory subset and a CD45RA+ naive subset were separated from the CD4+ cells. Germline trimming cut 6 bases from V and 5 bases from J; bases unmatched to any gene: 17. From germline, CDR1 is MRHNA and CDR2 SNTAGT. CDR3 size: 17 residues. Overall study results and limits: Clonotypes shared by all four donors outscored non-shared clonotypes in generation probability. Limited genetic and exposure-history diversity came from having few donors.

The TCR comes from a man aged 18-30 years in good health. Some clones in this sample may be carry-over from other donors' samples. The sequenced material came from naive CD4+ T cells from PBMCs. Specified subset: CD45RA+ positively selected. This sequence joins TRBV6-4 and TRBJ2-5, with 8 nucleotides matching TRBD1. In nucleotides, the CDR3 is TGTGCCAGCAGATTAAACAACCGGGACAGGATTGCCGAGACCCAGTACTTC. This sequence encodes CASRLNNRDRIAETQYF.